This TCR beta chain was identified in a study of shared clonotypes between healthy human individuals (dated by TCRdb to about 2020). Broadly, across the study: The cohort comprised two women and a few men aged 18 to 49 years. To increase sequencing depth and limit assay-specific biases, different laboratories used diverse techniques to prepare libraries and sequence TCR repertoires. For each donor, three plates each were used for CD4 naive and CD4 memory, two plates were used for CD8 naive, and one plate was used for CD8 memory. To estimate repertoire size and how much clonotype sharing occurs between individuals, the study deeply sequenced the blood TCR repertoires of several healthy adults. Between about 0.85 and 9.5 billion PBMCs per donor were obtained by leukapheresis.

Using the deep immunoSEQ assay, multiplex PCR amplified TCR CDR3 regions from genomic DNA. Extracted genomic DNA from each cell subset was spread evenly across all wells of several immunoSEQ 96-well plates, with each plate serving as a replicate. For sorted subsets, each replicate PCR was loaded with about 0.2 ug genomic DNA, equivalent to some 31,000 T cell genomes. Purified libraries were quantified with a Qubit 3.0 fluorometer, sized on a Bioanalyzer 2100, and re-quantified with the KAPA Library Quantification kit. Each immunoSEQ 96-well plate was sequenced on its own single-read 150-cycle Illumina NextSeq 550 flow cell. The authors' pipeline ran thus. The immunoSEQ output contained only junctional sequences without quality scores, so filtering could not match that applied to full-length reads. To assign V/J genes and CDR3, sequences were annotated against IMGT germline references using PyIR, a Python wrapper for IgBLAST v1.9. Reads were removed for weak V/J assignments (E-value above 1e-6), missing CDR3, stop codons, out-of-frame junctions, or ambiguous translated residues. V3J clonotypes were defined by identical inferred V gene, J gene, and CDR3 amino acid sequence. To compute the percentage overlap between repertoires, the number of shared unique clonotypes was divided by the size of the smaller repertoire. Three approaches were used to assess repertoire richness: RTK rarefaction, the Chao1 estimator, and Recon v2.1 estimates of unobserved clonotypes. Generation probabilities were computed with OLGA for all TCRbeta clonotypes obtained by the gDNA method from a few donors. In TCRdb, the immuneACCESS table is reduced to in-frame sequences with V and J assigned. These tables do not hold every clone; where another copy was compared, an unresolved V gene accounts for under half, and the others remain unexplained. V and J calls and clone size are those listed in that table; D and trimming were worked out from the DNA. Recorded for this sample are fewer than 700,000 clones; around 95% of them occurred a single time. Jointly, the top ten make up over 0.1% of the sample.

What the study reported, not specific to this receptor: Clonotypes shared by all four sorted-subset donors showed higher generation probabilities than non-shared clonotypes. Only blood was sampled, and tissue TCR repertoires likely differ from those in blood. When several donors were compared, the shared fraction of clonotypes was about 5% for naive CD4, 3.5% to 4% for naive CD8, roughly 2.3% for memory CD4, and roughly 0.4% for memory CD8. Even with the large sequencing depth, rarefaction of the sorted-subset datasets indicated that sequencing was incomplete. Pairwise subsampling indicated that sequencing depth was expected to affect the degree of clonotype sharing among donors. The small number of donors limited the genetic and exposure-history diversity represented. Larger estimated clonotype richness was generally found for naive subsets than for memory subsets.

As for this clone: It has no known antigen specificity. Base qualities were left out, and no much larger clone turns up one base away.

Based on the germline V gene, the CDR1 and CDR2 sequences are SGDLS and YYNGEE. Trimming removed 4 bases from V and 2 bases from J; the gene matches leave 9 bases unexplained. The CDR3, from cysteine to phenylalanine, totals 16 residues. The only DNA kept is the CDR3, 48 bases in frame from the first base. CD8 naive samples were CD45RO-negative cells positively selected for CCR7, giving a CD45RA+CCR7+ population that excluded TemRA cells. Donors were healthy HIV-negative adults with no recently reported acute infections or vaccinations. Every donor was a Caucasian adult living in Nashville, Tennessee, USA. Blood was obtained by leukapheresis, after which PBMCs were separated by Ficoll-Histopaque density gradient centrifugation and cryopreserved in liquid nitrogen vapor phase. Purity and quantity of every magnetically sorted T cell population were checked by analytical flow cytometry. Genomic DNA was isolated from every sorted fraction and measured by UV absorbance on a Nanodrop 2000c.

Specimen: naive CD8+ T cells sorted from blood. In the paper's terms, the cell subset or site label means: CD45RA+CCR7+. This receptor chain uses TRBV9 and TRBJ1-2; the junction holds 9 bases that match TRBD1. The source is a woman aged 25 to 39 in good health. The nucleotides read TGTGCCAGCAGCCATAAACAGGGACAGGGAAACTATGGCTACACCTTC. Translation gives CASSHKQGQGNYGYTF.